This entry lists 12 T cell receptor beta chains sequenced from one sample in a study of regulatory T cells in long-lasting Graves disease. According to the study, TCR beta libraries were built with iRepertoire HTBI primers and CDR3-region Arm-PCR. In TCRdb, the multiplex PCR reads were re-called with MiXCR into one record per CDR3 protein. The sample lists under 800,000 distinct CDR3 sequences, 16% occurring once. As to time point: newly diagnosed GD, antithyroid drugs for less than 3 months. From PBMCs, RNA was extracted and then used to make the TCR library. The same specimen was also included in a second study, on T cells in Graves' hyperthyroidism and ophthalmopathy.

The sample here was peripheral blood mononuclear cells (PBMCs), taken at new diagnosis, from a patient treated with antithyroid drugs. All receptors derive from a woman under 40 with Graves disease.

This clonotype was counted a few times. The chain couples TRBV20-1 to TRBJ1-2; TRBD1 might be the D (5 bases). Germline lookup yields CDR1 DFQATT and CDR2 SNEGSKA (reference sequence). The CDR3 runs to 14 residues. Trimming stripped 6 bases from V and 5 bases from J, with 19 bases between. The CDR3 DNA reads as TGCAGTGCCCCCCGGGGGATCCTTGGGTATGGCTACACCTTC. Residues: CSAPRGILGYGYTF.

Remarks on this clonotype: Possible read error: a much larger clone is one base away. CDR3 in amino acids: CASRRTARGTDTQYF. CDR3 coding DNA: TGTGCCAGCAGAAGAACGGCCAGGGGCACAGATACGCAGTATTTT. V and J are TRBV7-2 and TRBJ2-3, with a tentative D call TRBD1 (5 bases). The germline V gene has CDR1 SGHTA and CDR2 FQGNSA. The CDR3 is 15 amino acids. Trimming stripped 6 bases from V and 1 base from J, with 14 bases between.

This chain links TRBV20-1 with TRBJ1-2; D may be TRBD1 (5 bases). The ends were cut back, 3 bases at V and 0 bases at J, with 14 bases in the middle. Germline CDR1 and CDR2: DFQATT and SNEGSKA (reference sequence). CDR3 length equals 15 residues. The chain's CDR3 is CSASLGGPANYGYTF. The CDR3, as DNA: TGCAGTGCTAGCCTGGGGGGACCAGCTAACTATGGCTACACCTTC.

As for this clonotype: A clone one base away is much larger, so this may be a read error. CDR3 loop: CAISFQGYQEAQYF. CDR3 sequence (DNA): TGTGCCATCAGCTTCCAGGGATACCAAGAGGCCCAGTACTTC. This chain uses TRBV10-3 with TRBJ2-5; perhaps TRBD1 as D (5 bases). The CDR3 is 14 residues long. Germline assignment: CDR1 ENHRY and CDR2 SYGVKD.

V and J are TRBV24-1 and TRBJ2-1, with TRBD1 matching 7 bases. V shed 0 bases, J shed 4 bases, and the junction held 11 bases outside the gene matches. The CDR3 totals 18 residues. CDR1 KGHDR and CDR2 SFDVKD come from the germline V gene. CDR3 loop: CATSDLPTGVLGYNEQFF. CDR3 in DNA: TGTGCCACCAGTGATTTGCCTACAGGGGTTCTTGGTTACAATGAGCAGTTCTTC.

V usage is TRBV24-1 and J usage is TRBJ2-2, with 8 bases identical to TRBD1. Germline-derived CDR1 and CDR2 are KGHDR and SFDVKD. The CDR3 contains 16 residues. J was trimmed by 5 bases and V by 4 bases; bases with no gene match: 8. The DNA of the CDR3 is TGTGCCACCAGTGAGGGTGGACAGGGAAGGACCGGGGAGCTGTTTTTT. This translates into CATSEGGQGRTGELFF.

This clonotype has ten or more counts. J is TRBJ1-5 and V is TRBV19, with 9 bases matching TRBD1. Germline V lookup: CDR1 LNHDA, CDR2 SQIVND (reference sequence). J was trimmed by 3 bases and V by 7 bases; bases with no gene match: 13. CDR3 length: 17 residues. The CDR3 reads CASTRTGDMAFNQPQHF. CDR3 DNA sequence: TGTGCCAGTACCAGGACAGGGGATATGGCCTTCAATCAGCCCCAGCATTTT.

The DNA of the CDR3 is TGTGCCAGCAGTGACTCTAGCGGGACGCTCCTCTCCTACAATGAGCAGTTCTTC. Its translation: CASSDSSGTLLSYNEQFF. This chain uses TRBV6-4 with TRBJ2-1, with 8 bases lining up with TRBD2. The V and J ends lost 0 bases and 0 bases, in that order; junction bases with no gene match: 7. This CDR3 comprises 18 residues. From germline, CDR1 is MRHNA and CDR2 SNTAGT.

This clonotype was detected many times. V usage is TRBV7-2 and J usage is TRBJ2-3; no clear D gene. Germline CDR1 is SGHTA and CDR2 is FQGNSA. CDR3 length: 15 residues. V was shortened by 4 bases and J by 2 bases, with 13 bases between the two germline ends. This CDR3 reads CASSSSSGLTDTQYF. In DNA form, the CDR3 reads TGTGCCAGCAGCTCTTCCTCGGGCCTCACAGATACGCAGTATTTT.

Ten or more counts support this clonotype. The V gene is TRBV7-2, the J gene TRBJ2-7; D gene uncertain. Germline V gives CDR1 SGHTA, CDR2 FQGNSA. This CDR3 is 15 amino acids long. V was clipped by 8 bases and J by 0 bases, with 17 bases between them. This chain's CDR3 is CASRRGPDSSYEQYF. CDR3 coding DNA: TGTGCCAGCCGCCGAGGACCCGATAGCTCCTACGAGCAGTACTTC.

At least ten counts were recorded for this clonotype. The CDR3: CASSSTDRLAYEQYF. The CDR3 DNA reads TGTGCCAGCAGCTCAACGGACAGGCTGGCCTACGAGCAGTACTTC. The J gene is TRBJ2-7, the V gene TRBV7-2, with 7 bases fitting TRBD1. The CDR3 is 15 residues long. J was trimmed by 2 bases and V by 4 bases; bases with no gene match: 8. Per germline, CDR1 SGHTA and CDR2 FQGNSA.

The count of this clonotype is one. Relative to the germline gene, one junction end is altered; a read error may explain this. This chain links TRBV7-9 with TRBJ1-3, with D unclear. The CDR3 is made up of 14 amino acids. Germline CDR1 is SEHNR and CDR2 is FQNEAQ (reference sequence). CDR3 loop: CASSLAATGNSIYF. DNA of the CDR3: TGTGCCAGCAGCTTAGCGGCGACTGGAAACAGCATATATTTT.